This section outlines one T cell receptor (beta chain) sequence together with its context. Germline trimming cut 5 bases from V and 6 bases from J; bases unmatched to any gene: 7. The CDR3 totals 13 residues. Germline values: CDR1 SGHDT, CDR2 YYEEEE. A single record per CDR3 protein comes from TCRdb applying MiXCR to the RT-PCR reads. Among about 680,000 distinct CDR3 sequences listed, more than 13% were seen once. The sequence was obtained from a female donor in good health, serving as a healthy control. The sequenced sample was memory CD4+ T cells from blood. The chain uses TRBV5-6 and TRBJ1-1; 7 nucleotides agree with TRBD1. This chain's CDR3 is CASRRAGGPEAFF. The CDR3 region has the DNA TGTGCCAGCAGACGGGCAGGGGGTCCTGAAGCTTTCTTT.